This T cell receptor beta chain was found in a study of chemoradiotherapy in HPV16-positive cancers. About the research overall: Functional T-cell assays on two HPV16-positive patients' cells defined candidate HPV-specific clones and common TCR motifs. Study-level points and caveats: Candidate HPV-specific clones and E7-related TCR motifs grew in tumor during treatment. HPV-responsive T-cell expansion during chemoradiotherapy was linked to improved recurrence-free survival in HPV16-positive patients.

This clone appeared a few times. Its antigen is not known. CDR3 length: 14 residues. The germline CDR1 and CDR2 sequences are MNHEY and SMNVEV (reference sequence). Deletions cut 8 bases from V and 5 bases from J, with 13 bases between. TCRdb's table, derived via immunoSEQ multiplex PCR, lists solely in-frame clones and lacks some. The sample holds more than 1,200 clones, 55% to 80% seen once. Over chemoradiotherapy, repertoires were sampled more than once. The chain couples TRBV27 to TRBJ1-6, with TRBD1 as a possible D gene (6 bases). Sequenced here: tumor tissue, sampled from a patient who underwent chemoradiotherapy. The source is a human donor with HPV-associated anogenital cancer. CDR3 in amino acids: CASSQGNDNSPLHF. CDR3 DNA sequence: TGTGCCAGCTCCCAGGGGAATGATAATTCACCCCTCCACTTT.